These 3 T cell receptor beta chains were all obtained from the same sample, sequenced in a study of blood T cell repertoires in COVID-19. The protocol was immunoSEQ multiplex PCR, while the TCRdb copy is restricted to in-frame clones and leaves out a portion. The sample includes about 150,000 clones, roughly 78% of them seen just once. Material for sequencing was peripheral blood. The receptors shown here come from a man older than 75 with acute or convalescent COVID-19.

This clone is judged medium-sized. The CDR3 loop reads CASSYSPGERSPLHF. The CDR3, as DNA: TGTGCCAGCAGTTACTCCCCGGGTGAGCGATCACCCCTCCACTTT. The rearrangement joins TRBV6-6 to TRBJ1-6; D remains unclear. Trimming took 0 bases from V and 10 from J, leaving 13 bases between them. The CDR3 is 15 amino acids. CDR1 and CDR2 (germline): MNHNY, SVGAGI (reference sequence).

V is TRBV20-1 and J is TRBJ2-5, with D possibly TRBD2 on 6 matching bases. The CDR3 covers 13 residues. Germline-derived CDR1 and CDR2 are DFQATT and SNEGSKA (reference sequence). V was trimmed by 3 bases and J by 5 bases, leaving 13 bases between them. The CDR3 DNA is TGCAGTGCTAGTAGCGGCAGTCCGGAGACCCAGTACTTC. This encodes CSASSGSPETQYF.

V gene TRBV7-9 combines with J gene TRBJ2-2; TRBD2 might be the D (5 bases). Germline V gene sequence: CDR1 SEHNR, CDR2 FQNEAQ (reference sequence). Trimming cost V 4 bases and J 4 bases, with 16 bases left between them. The CDR3 consists of 16 residues. Written as DNA, the CDR3 is TGTGCCAGCAGCTCCCAGTCGAGGACTCGCACCGGGGAGCTGTTTTTT. Translating it yields CASSSQSRTRTGELFF.